This T cell receptor beta chain was retrieved from a study of blood T cell repertoires in COVID-19. Assignment of participants to cohorts was predicated upon participant-reported clinical history. Germline assignment: CDR1 MNHNS and CDR2 SASEGT. There are 15 residues in the CDR3. V was trimmed by 2 bases and J by 5 bases, leaving 15 bases between them. The protocol was immunoSEQ multiplex PCR, while the TCRdb copy is restricted to in-frame clones and leaves out a portion. This repertoire shows 350,000 to 550,000 clones, 70% to 90% found once; its top ten account for almost 2%. The chain links TRBV6-1 to TRBJ2-5; D is unresolved. Specimen: PBMCs or T cells enriched from blood (not recorded which). The receptor was derived from a woman aged 18-30 years with acute COVID-19. The CDR3 DNA follows: TGTGCCAGCAGTGAATTCGACACACCGCAGGAGACCCAGTACTTC. This gives the protein CASSEFDTPQETQYF.